This T cell receptor (beta chain) came from a study of blood T cell repertoires in COVID-19. Background on the study: Collection of acute and convalescent COVID-19 samples took place in the United States, Italy and Spain. PBMCs, B-cell-depleted T cells, or T cells provided the cDNA or gDNA that made up the material.

Trimming cost V 4 bases and J 4 bases, with 23 bases left between them. Germline CDR1 and CDR2: SQVTM and ANQGSEA. The length of the CDR3 is 16 residues. In the source study's methods: Counts of nucleated cells, estimated from reference gene primer amplification, were obtained. The assay was immunoSEQ multiplex PCR, and TCRdb's table has in-frame clones only and misses some. V, J and clone size reflect that table, while D and trimming were determined from the DNA. This sample has about 170,000 clones; approximately 79% occur once, and the top ten carry under 3.5%. This clonotype was sampled from a woman older than 75 with acute or convalescent COVID-19. Sequenced sample: peripheral blood. V and J are TRBV29-1 and TRBJ2-7; D is perhaps TRBD2 (6 bases). In DNA, the CDR3 is TGCAGCGTTGGCCCGCCGTCTCGGGAGACACGGTACGAGCAGTACTTC. Its translation is CSVGPPSRETRYEQYF.